This T cell receptor (beta chain) comes out of a study of tumor-infiltrating lymphocytes in oesophageal squamous cell carcinoma. In TCRdb, the PCR reads were re-called with MiXCR into one record per CDR3 protein. Here the sample spans 8,500 to 14,000 distinct CDR3 sequences, over 50% being singletons. This TCR was recovered from a male donor with esophageal squamous cell carcinoma. The sequenced sample was esophageal tumor tissue.

The CDR3 protein is CASSLSDRGTSNYGYTF. The CDR3 DNA reads as TGTGCCAGCAGCTTATCGGACAGGGGAACATCTAACTATGGCTACACCTTC. This chain links TRBV11-2 with TRBJ1-2; TRBD1 matches at 9 bases. CDR3 length equals 17 residues. The germline V gene encodes CDR1 SGHAT and CDR2 FQNNGV. The ends lost 2 bases at V and 0 bases at J; junction bases unmatched: 7.